Below are 18 T cell receptor beta chains sequenced from a single sample in a study of HIV-infected patients and healthy controls. Alpha and beta constant-region primers primed reverse transcription of around 500 ng RNA. Using multiplexing indices, alpha and beta chain libraries were generated apart by chain-specific third strand synthesis. TCRdb called the 5' RACE reads again in MiXCR, with one record for every CDR3 protein. The repertoire includes 18,000 or so distinct CDR3 sequences, about 8.5% of them detected once, and 21% sits in the top ten. Roughly three months, about 14 weeks, into antiretroviral therapy, follow-up blood was collected. The repertoire came from unfractionated whole blood and reflected all unsorted peripheral T cells. The specimen comprised blood, sampled during antiretroviral therapy. All receptors come from an adult with HIV infection.

In its sample, this clonotype was seen many times. The chain has TRBV3-1 and TRBJ2-1; 9 bases line up with TRBD2. The CDR3 spans 17 residues. J lost 12 bases, V lost 0 bases, and 15 bases had no gene match. Looked up from germline, CDR1 is LGHDT and CDR2 is YNNKEL (reference sequence). The CDR3 sequence: CASSQDQAGGLSKAQFF. Written as DNA, the CDR3 is TGTGCCAGCAGCCAAGATCAGGCGGGGGGGCTGAGTAAGGCGCAGTTCTTC.

V is TRBV12-3 or TRBV12-4 and J is TRBJ1-1; TRBD1 might be the D (6 bases). The CDR3 is made up of 13 amino acids. V shed 2 bases and J shed 7 bases, with 11 bases lying between them. This CDR3 reads CASSLQGQGEAFF. CDR3 sequence (DNA): TGTGCCAGCAGTTTACAGGGGCAAGGTGAAGCTTTCTTT.

This clonotype occurred many times. This chain uses TRBV9 with TRBJ1-4; D possibly corresponds to TRBD1 (6 bases). The V and J ends lost 2 bases and 14 bases respectively, with 16 bases between them. This CDR3 region has 13 residues. From germline, CDR1 is SGDLS and CDR2 YYNGEE. CDR3: CASSVEDRQKLFF. CDR3 nucleotide sequence: TGTGCCAGCAGCGTCGAAGACAGGCAGAAGCTGTTTTTT. The whole variable domain, remainder taken from reference TRBV9 and TRBJ1-4, is DSGVTQTPKHLITATGQRVTLRCSPRSGDLSVYWYQQSLDQGLQFLIQYYNGEERAKGNILERFSAQQFPDLHSELNLSSLELGDSALYFCASSVEDRQKLFFGSGTQLSVL.

The chain joins TRBV6-5 to TRBJ2-2; 9 bases are shared with TRBD2. CDR3 length: 18 residues. V trimming: 0 bases; J trimming: 0 bases; junction bases outside the gene matches: 5. Germline V lookup: CDR1 MNHEY, CDR2 SVGAGI. The CDR3 protein is CASSYSVSGGSNTGELFF. The DNA for the CDR3 is TGTGCCAGCAGTTACTCAGTTAGCGGGGGCTCGAACACCGGGGAGCTGTTTTTT.

This clonotype was detected ten times or more. The J gene is TRBJ2-1, the V gene TRBV19; 9 bases match TRBD2. Germline V gene sequence: CDR1 LNHDA, CDR2 SQIVND (reference sequence). The CDR3 is 15 residues long. The V segment lost 3 bases and the J segment 6 bases; nucleotides outside the gene matches: 6. The CDR3 reads CASSILREGLNEQFF. Written as DNA, the CDR3 is TGTGCCAGTAGTATCTTGCGGGAGGGCCTCAATGAGCAGTTCTTC. The complete variable domain, with remaining parts taken from reference TRBV19 and TRBJ2-1, reads DGGITQSPKYLFRKEGQNVTLSCEQNLNHDAMYWYRQDPGQGLRLIYYSQIVNDFQKGDIAEGYSVSREKKESFPLTVTSAQKNPTAFYLCASSILREGLNEQFFGPGTRLTVL.

This clonotype was detected many times. The chain links TRBV12-3 or TRBV12-4 to TRBJ1-5, with 10 bases matching TRBD1. The junction had 6 bases not matched to a gene; V was cut back by 3 bases and J by 4 bases. CDR3 length: 16 residues. This CDR3 reads CASSFGGTGANQPQHF. CDR3 coding DNA: TGTGCCAGCAGTTTTGGGGGGACAGGGGCAAATCAGCCCCAGCATTTT.

This clonotype was seen repeatedly, ten times or more. This sequence joins TRBV19 and TRBJ2-1, with D possibly matching TRBD1 (6 bases). Between the trimmed V and J ends, which lost 5 bases and 3 bases, there was a span of 14 bases. Germline loops: CDR1 LNHDA, CDR2 SQIVND (reference sequence). The CDR3 runs to 15 residues. The CDR3 is CASSPRGGDYNEQFF. CDR3 bases: TGTGCCAGTAGTCCCAGAGGGGGTGACTACAATGAGCAGTTCTTC.

The V call is TRBV6-6, the J call TRBJ1-1; weak D call: TRBD1 (5 bases). The germline gives CDR1 MNHNY, CDR2 SVGAGI (reference sequence). Trimming pared 6 bases from V and 1 base from J, leaving 9 bases between. This CDR3 is built from 13 residues. The CDR3 DNA reads TGTGCCAGCAGACGCGACAGGAACACTGAAGCTTTCTTT. Protein product: CASRRDRNTEAFF.

This clonotype was seen ten or more times. The chain has TRBV28 and TRBJ2-7, with 8 bases matching TRBD2. V shed 8 bases, J shed 4 bases, and the junction held 7 bases outside the gene matches. Germline-derived CDR1 and CDR2 are MDHEN and SYDVKM. CDR3 length: 13 amino acids. CDR3 region: CASGTGRAYEQYF. CDR3 in DNA: TGTGCCAGCGGGACCGGGAGGGCGTACGAGCAGTACTTC.

This clonotype was observed many times. The chain links TRBV29-1 to TRBJ1-3, with D possibly being TRBD1 (6 bases). Germline V gene lookup returns CDR1 SQVTM and CDR2 ANQGSEA. The V and J ends lost 8 bases and 4 bases respectively, with 15 bases between them. CDR3 size: 13 residues. DNA for the CDR3: TGCAGCCAAAACACACAGGGAGGAAACACCATATATTTT. Translation: CSQNTQGGNTIYF. Using reference TRBV29-1 and TRBJ1-3 for the parts outside the CDR3, the full variable domain is SAVISQKPSRDICQRGTSLTIQCQVDSQVTMMFWYRQQPGQSLTLIATANQGSEATYESGFVIDKFPISRPNLTFSTLTVSNMSPEDSSIYLCSQNTQGGNTIYFGEGSWLTVV.

V gene TRBV5-4 combines with J gene TRBJ1-2; D ambiguous. The CDR3 has 13 amino acids. Germline V gene lookup returns CDR1 SGHNT and CDR2 YYREEE (reference sequence). Between the trimmed V and J ends, which lost 0 bases and 1 base, there was a span of 4 bases. CDR3 sequence: CASSLEDNYGYTF. DNA for the CDR3: TGTGCCAGCAGCTTGGAGGATAACTATGGCTACACCTTC.

This clonotype showed up many times. CDR3 loop: CASSDHLGQVAGELFF. In nucleotides, the CDR3 is TGTGCCAGCAGTGACCATCTCGGACAGGTTGCCGGGGAGCTGTTTTTT. The rearrangement joins TRBV6-1 to TRBJ2-2, with 7 positions matching TRBD1. Germline CDR1 is MNHNS and CDR2 is SASEGT. CDR3 length: 16 residues. The V and J ends lost 3 bases and 6 bases, in that order; junction bases with no gene match: 10.

There are a few counts of this clonotype. The genes are TRBV5-4 and TRBJ2-5; the match to TRBD2 covers 8 bases. This CDR3 comprises 14 residues. Germline V gives CDR1 SGHNT, CDR2 YYREEE (reference sequence). V gave up 6 bases and J gave up 5 bases; unmatched junction bases: 9. Written as DNA, the CDR3 is TGTGCCAGCACTAATGGGACTAGATGGGAGACCCAGTACTTC. Translating gives CASTNGTRWETQYF.

This clonotype was counted many times. The genes are TRBV7-9 and TRBJ2-3, with D tentatively TRBD1 or TRBD2 (5 bases each). Looked up from germline, CDR1 is SEHNR and CDR2 is FQNEAQ (reference sequence). This CDR3 is 15 amino acids long. Trimming shortened V by 3 bases and J by 2 bases, and 12 bases separated the two germline ends. CDR3 DNA: TGTGCCAGCAGCTTCGGGACGCCCGACACAGATACGCAGTATTTT. Its translation: CASSFGTPDTDTQYF.

This clonotype was counted at least ten times. This chain connects TRBV7-9 to TRBJ2-1, with 11 nucleotides matching TRBD2. This CDR3 region has 16 residues. Germline loops: CDR1 SEHNR, CDR2 FQNEAQ (reference sequence). The J segment lost 4 bases and the V segment lost 5 bases, leaving 7 bases of the junction unmatched. The chain's CDR3 is CASSQIAGGSYNEQFF. The CDR3 DNA is TGTGCCAGCAGCCAAATAGCGGGAGGGTCATACAATGAGCAGTTCTTC.

The chain recombines TRBV19 with TRBJ1-4; 7 bases match TRBD1. Losses at the gene ends were 8 bases for V and 7 bases for J; bases not matched to a gene: 7. The CDR3 contains 13 residues. Germline values: CDR1 LNHDA, CDR2 SQIVND (reference sequence). The CDR3 nucleotides are TGTGCCAGTGGGAGGGGGCTCGGTGAAAAACTGTTTTTT. It yields the protein CASGRGLGEKLFF.

This clonotype appeared many times. The gene calls are TRBV5-1 and TRBJ1-2, with no clear D. This CDR3 comprises 12 residues. CDR1 and CDR2 (germline): SGHRS, YFSETQ. The V and J ends lost 7 bases and 2 bases respectively, with 9 bases between them. CDR3 sequence reads: CASSEANYGYTF. CDR3 bases: TGCGCCAGCTCCGAGGCAAACTATGGCTACACCTTC.

J is TRBJ2-1 and V is TRBV5-1; D gene unclear. The V end lost 4 bases, the J end lost 8 bases, and 19 bases lay between the germline ends. There are 15 residues in the CDR3. CDR1 and CDR2 (germline): SGHRS, YFSETQ. As DNA, the CDR3 is TGCGCCAGCAGCCACCCCCAGCGTCTTGTCGATGAGCAGTTCTTC. Encoded protein: CASSHPQRLVDEQFF.